The 10 T cell receptor beta chains reported below all come from one sample, sequenced in a study of blood T cell repertoires in COVID-19. Using immunoSEQ multiplex PCR, the repertoire was profiled, and TCRdb retains in-frame clones only, with some absent. The table records 200,000 to 250,000 clones, 75% to 90% of them present only once. The sequenced sample was peripheral blood. These TCRs come from a man aged 25 to 40 with COVID-19, enrolled during active disease.

Points on this clone: Lacking the conserved final phenylalanine or tryptophan, this CDR3 likely reflects a read error. No DNA is shown, since the ends of the CDR3 on it are uncertain; the CDR3 is the one TCRdb lists. The chain carries TRBV4-1 and TRBJ2-7; TRBD2 reflects the table's D call only, with no check against the DNA. With termini counted, the CDR3 has 9 amino acids. The V gene's germline CDR1 is MGHRA and CDR2 YSYEKL. The CDR3 region is CASSQEYIP.

This chain connects TRBV5-1 to TRBJ2-5; possible D gene TRBD1, 5 bases. The germline V and J ends were trimmed by 4 bases and 1 base, with 17 bases remaining between them. Per the germline V gene, CDR1 is SGHRS and CDR2 is YFSETQ. The CDR3 sequence is 16 residues long. CDR3 coding DNA: TGCGCCAGCAGCCCAGGGCTGCTACCTACCCAAGAGACCCAGTACTTC. Protein: CASSPGLLPTQETQYF. The entire variable domain, with the rest obtained from reference TRBV5-1 and TRBJ2-5, is as follows: KAGVTQTPRYLIKTRGQQVTLSCSPISGHRSVSWYQQTPGQGLQFLFEYFSETQRNKGNFPGRFSGRQFSNSRSEMNVSTLELGDSALYLCASSPGLLPTQETQYFGPGTRLLVL.

The chain is built from TRBV4-3 and TRBJ1-2; 11 bases are shared with TRBD1. The V gene's germline CDR1 is LGHNA and CDR2 YSLEER. This CDR3 spans 15 amino acids. V lost 4 bases, J lost 3 bases, and 4 bases stayed unmatched. The CDR3 protein is CASSPGQGAHYGYTF. The CDR3, as DNA: TGCGCCAGCAGCCCAGGACAGGGGGCTCACTATGGCTACACCTTC.

This clone was detected only a few times. As DNA, the CDR3 is TGCGCCAGCAGCCAAGATAACAGGAACTCTGGAAACACCATATATTTT. Protein: CASSQDNRNSGNTIYF. This sequence joins TRBV4-3 and TRBJ1-3, with D possibly matching TRBD1 (5 bases). Germline V gene data show CDR1 as LGHNA and CDR2 as YSLEER. Deletions cut 0 bases from V and 0 bases from J, with 9 bases between. The CDR3 is 16 residues long.

This chain uses TRBV7-2 with TRBJ1-5; D gene uncertain. Germline CDR1 is SGHTA and CDR2 is FQGNSA. The length of the CDR3 is 15 residues. The V gene lost 2 bases and the J gene lost 4 bases, with 12 bases spanning the gap. Here the CDR3 reads CASSLSDGDNQPQHF. As DNA, the CDR3 is TGTGCCAGCAGCTTATCTGACGGAGATAATCAGCCCCAGCATTTT.

This clone has only one observation. The chain's CDR3 is CASPYLRRRENTGELFF. The DNA of the CDR3 is TGTGCCAGCCCTTATCTTCGTCGTCGGGAGAACACCGGGGAGCTGTTTTTT. The chain carries TRBV3-1 (or the pseudogene TRBV3-2) and TRBJ2-2; D possibly corresponds to TRBD2 (5 bases). CDR1 and CDR2 from the germline V gene are LGHDT and YNNKEL (reference sequence). This CDR3 has 17 residues. V was cut by 8 bases and J by 1 base, with 20 bases left in between.

This chain uses TRBV28 with TRBJ1-1; the match to TRBD1 covers 7 bases. This CDR3 is 15 amino acids long. With V trimmed by 8 bases and J by 0 bases, 9 bases remained unmatched. From germline, CDR1 is MDHEN and CDR2 SYDVKM. CDR3 nucleotides: TGTGCCAGCCCCTCTCCGGGACAGATGAACACTGAAGCTTTCTTT. Amino acids: CASPSPGQMNTEAFF.

The V call is TRBV7-8, the J call TRBJ1-5; TRBD1 agrees at 7 bases. The CDR3 extends over 16 amino acids. J gave up 0 bases and V 6 bases, and 8 bases lay outside the gene matches. Looked up from germline, CDR1 is SGHVS and CDR2 is FQNEAQ. CDR3 DNA sequence: TGTGCCAGCAGGATGGACAGGCTGAATAGCAATCAGCCCCAGCATTTT. Its protein product is CASRMDRLNSNQPQHF.

There are a few counts of this clone. The CDR3 here is CSAARANEQFF. CDR3 DNA sequence: TGCAGTGCTGCCCGCGCGAATGAGCAGTTCTTC. V usage is TRBV20-1 and J usage is TRBJ2-1, with D hard to call. The germline CDR1 and CDR2 sequences are DFQATT and SNEGSKA (reference sequence). CDR3 length equals 11 residues. Deletions cut 5 bases from V and 7 bases from J, with 9 bases between.

CDR3 residues: CASSGRLAGAGELFF. The CDR3 DNA is TGTGCCAGCAGTGGAAGGCTAGCGGGCGCCGGGGAGCTGTTTTTT. V and J are TRBV2 and TRBJ2-2; TRBD2 matches at 8 bases. CDR1 is SNHLY and CDR2 is FYNNEI in the germline V gene. The J segment lost 6 bases and the V segment lost 4 bases, leaving 7 bases of the junction unmatched. The CDR3 extends over 15 amino acids.